This T cell receptor (beta chain) derives from a study of blood T cells in healthy people across ages. The study's findings and limits: Measured against age, TCR beta diversity per million T cells decreased in a roughly linear manner. Estimated diversity that came from one million T cells was considered an underestimate. The study lacked donor CMV status, which possibly confounded expanded clonotype changes.

V was shortened by 3 bases and J by 5 bases, with 16 bases between the two germline ends. The CDR3 is 14 residues long. CDR1 SQVTM and CDR2 ANQGSEA come from the germline V gene. Next came a second PCR, run for roughly 6 to 11 cycles, which used a sample-barcoded 5' primer along with a J-beta primer mix. MiXCR, applied by TCRdb to the 5' RACE reads, yields one record per CDR3 protein. The sample shows roughly 550,000 distinct CDR3 sequences, nearly 25% of them seen only once. As regards this clonotype: Its specificity is not known.

This sample was also put to use in a study of T cells of mothers and their children.

This TCR came from a boy aged 10-17 years in good health. The chain is built from TRBV29-1 and TRBJ1-2; D remains unclear. The specimen was blood. This chain's CDR3 is CSVDWVSPMYGYTF. The CDR3 DNA follows: TGCAGCGTTGATTGGGTATCCCCGATGTATGGCTACACCTTC. Supplemented by reference TRBV29-1 and TRBJ1-2, the full variable domain reads SAVISQKPSRDICQRGTSLTIQCQVDSQVTMMFWYRQQPGQSLTLIATANQGSEATYESGFVIDKFPISRPNLTFSTLTVSNMSPEDSSIYLCSVDWVSPMYGYTFGSGTRLTVV.